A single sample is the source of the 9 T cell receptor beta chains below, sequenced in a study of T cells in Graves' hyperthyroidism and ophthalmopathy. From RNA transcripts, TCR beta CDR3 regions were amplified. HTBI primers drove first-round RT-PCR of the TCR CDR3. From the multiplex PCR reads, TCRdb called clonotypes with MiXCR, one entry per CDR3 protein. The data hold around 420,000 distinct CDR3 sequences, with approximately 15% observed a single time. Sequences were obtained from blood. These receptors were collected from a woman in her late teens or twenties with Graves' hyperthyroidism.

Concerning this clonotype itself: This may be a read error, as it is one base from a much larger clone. CDR3 DNA: TGTGCCAGCAGTGCACCGGGACTTTCTTCCTACGAGCAGTGCTTC. Its translation is CASSAPGLSSYEQCF. The chain links TRBV28 to TRBJ2-7, with D possibly being TRBD2 (6 bases). Per the germline V gene, CDR1 is MDHEN and CDR2 is SYDVKM. The CDR3 totals 15 residues.

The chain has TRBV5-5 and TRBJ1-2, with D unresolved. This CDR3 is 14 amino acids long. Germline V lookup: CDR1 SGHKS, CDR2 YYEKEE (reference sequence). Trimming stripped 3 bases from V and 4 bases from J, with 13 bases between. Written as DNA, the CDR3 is TGTGCCAGCAGCTCTTTGGCAAGCCCCTATGGCTACACCTTC. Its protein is CASSSLASPYGYTF.

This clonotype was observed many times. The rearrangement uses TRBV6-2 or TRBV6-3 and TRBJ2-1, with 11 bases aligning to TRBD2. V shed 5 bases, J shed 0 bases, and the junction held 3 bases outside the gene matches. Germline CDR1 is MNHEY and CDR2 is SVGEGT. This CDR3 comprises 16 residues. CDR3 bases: TGTGCCAGCAGTAGACTAGCGGGATCCTCCTACAATGAGCAGTTCTTC. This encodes CASSRLAGSSYNEQFF.

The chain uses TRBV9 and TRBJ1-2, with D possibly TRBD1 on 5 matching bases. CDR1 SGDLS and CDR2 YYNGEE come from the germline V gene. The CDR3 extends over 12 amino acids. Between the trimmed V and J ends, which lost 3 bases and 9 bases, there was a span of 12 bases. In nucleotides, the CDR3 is TGTGCCAGCAGCGCGGGACCATCCCGCTACACCTTC. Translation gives CASSAGPSRYTF.

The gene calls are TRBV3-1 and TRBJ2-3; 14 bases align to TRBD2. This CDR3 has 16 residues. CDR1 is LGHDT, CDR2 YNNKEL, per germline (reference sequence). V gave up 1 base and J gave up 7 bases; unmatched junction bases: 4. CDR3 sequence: CASSQGTSGRSNTQYF. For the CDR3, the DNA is TGTGCCAGCAGCCAAGGGACTAGCGGGAGGTCAAATACGCAGTATTTT.

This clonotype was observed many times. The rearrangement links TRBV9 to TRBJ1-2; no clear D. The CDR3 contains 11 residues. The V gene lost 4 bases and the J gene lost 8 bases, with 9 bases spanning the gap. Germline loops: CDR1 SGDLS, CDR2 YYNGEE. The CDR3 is CASSRAAGYTF. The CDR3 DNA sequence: TGTGCCAGCAGCAGGGCGGCCGGCTACACCTTC.

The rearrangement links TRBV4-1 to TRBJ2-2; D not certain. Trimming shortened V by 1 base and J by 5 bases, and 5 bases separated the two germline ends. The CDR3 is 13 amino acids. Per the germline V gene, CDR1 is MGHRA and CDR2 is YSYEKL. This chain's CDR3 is CASSQVSTGELFF. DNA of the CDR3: TGCGCCAGCAGCCAAGTTTCAACCGGGGAGCTGTTTTTT.

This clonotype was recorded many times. The CDR3 loop is CASSQEARGRSNHEQYF. The DNA of the CDR3 is TGTGCCAGCAGCCAAGAGGCTCGCGGACGGAGTAACCACGAGCAGTACTTC. The genes are TRBV4-2 and TRBJ2-7; D gene uncertain. V lost 0 bases to trimming and J lost 5 bases, with 20 bases between them. The CDR3 has 17 residues. CDR1 LGHNA and CDR2 YNFKEQ come from the germline V gene.

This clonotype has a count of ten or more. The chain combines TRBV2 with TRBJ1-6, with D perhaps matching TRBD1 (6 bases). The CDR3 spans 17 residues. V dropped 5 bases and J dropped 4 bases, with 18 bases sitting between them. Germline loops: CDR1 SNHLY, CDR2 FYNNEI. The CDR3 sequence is CASSKDSPTQYNSPLHF. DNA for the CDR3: TGTGCCAGCAGTAAGGACAGTCCGACACAATATAATTCACCCCTCCACTTT.